The rows below give T cell receptor beta chains drawn from one sample of a study of T-cell memory formation after mild COVID-19. TCRdb fed the 5' RACE reads into MiXCR, producing one record per CDR3 protein. The sample yields hundreds of thousands of distinct CDR3 sequences, roughly 14% seen once. The sample was PBMCs or a T cell subset sorted from them (not recorded which). The receptors derive from an adult woman who had mild COVID-19 (a few samples of this study predate the infection). Cell type and time point are not known. The CDR3 runs from the conserved cysteine through the conserved F or W. Clone size is not always given. Where it is, it says once, few, many or a class for expanded clones.

v_gene	j_gene	len	abundance	CDR3aa
TRBV24-1	TRBJ1-6	24	-	CATSDAPPGLPGSHNPRQDSPLHF
TRBV12-3/TRBV12-4	TRBJ1-1	17	few	CASSLPLRGTANTEAFF
TRBV30	TRBJ2-5	14	-	CAWGLAGPQETQYF
TRBV6-5	TRBJ1-2	14	few	CASSYRHEGDGYTF
TRBV24-1	TRBJ2-1	15	few	CATSDSGTNYNEQFF
TRBV7-2	TRBJ2-5	15	-	CASSLGTGFKETQYF
TRBV5-1	TRBJ2-7	17	few	CASSYGTPQLGSYEQYF
TRBV12-3/TRBV12-4	TRBJ1-5	17	few	CASSFSDTWAGNQPQHF
TRBV7-9	TRBJ1-3	16	-	CASTRYQALSGNTIYF
TRBV7-2	TRBJ2-3	14	few	CASSLWENTDTQYF
TRBV6-5	TRBJ1-6	15	-	CASSRGQGQGSPLHF
TRBV24-1	TRBJ2-1	15	few	CATSDQGTIYNEQFF
TRBV18	TRBJ2-3	16	few	CASSPYTRMSTDTQYF
TRBV12-3/TRBV12-4	TRBJ2-7	15	-	CASSNTGTGGREQYF
TRBV5-6	TRBJ2-3	15	few	CASSLRRISTDTQYF
TRBV10-2	TRBJ1-1	13	few	CASTWDTNTEAFF
TRBV19	TRBJ2-6	15	-	CASSRQVSGANVLTF
TRBV20-1	TRBJ2-5	15	few	CSALRGLAGQETQYF
TRBV3-1	TRBJ2-7	16	few	CASSQDFGGFSYEQYF
TRBV4-1	TRBJ2-2	19	-	CASSQVGLAGGGNTGELFF
TRBV12-3/TRBV12-4	TRBJ2-3	16	few	CASSLLAGGRTDTQYF
TRBV13	TRBJ2-7	15	few	CASSSTTGVFYEQYF
TRBV3-1	TRBJ2-7	13	-	CASSQAAVYEQYF
TRBV5-4	TRBJ2-1	19	-	CASTPGGGASTILGNEQFF
TRBV4-1	TRBJ2-7	16	-	CASSQDPSGSGYEQYF
TRBV20-1	TRBJ2-3	15	-	CSAGPGGDFTYTQYF
TRBV12-3/TRBV12-4	TRBJ1-5	14	many	CASSSSRLRQPQHF
TRBV5-5	TRBJ1-1	15	few	CASSSPHLRNTEAFF
TRBV4-1	TRBJ2-3	17	-	CASSHPLAGVSTDTQYF
TRBV5-1	TRBJ2-1	15	many	CASSLQAGYYNEQFF
TRBV12-3/TRBV12-4	TRBJ2-2	14	many	CASSLARHTGELFF
TRBV12-5	TRBJ2-3	15	few	CASGFGTGSADTQYF
TRBV10-3	TRBJ2-2	14	-	CAIRRGLQTGELFF
TRBV7-9	TRBJ2-7	15	few	CASSPRERTSYEQYF
TRBV5-4	TRBJ2-3	11	few	CASVSGDTQYF
TRBV18	TRBJ1-2	14	-	CASSPPTGQYGYTF
TRBV10-3	TRBJ2-2	15	few	CAISESSGFAGELFF
TRBV6-1	TRBJ1-1	13	-	CASSSGKNTEAFF
TRBV18	TRBJ1-1	14	-	CASTNLTTGTGAFF
TRBV7-2	TRBJ2-5	14	many	CASSQGDHQETQYF
TRBV20-1	TRBJ2-5	13	-	CSARDGALRTQYF
TRBV18	TRBJ2-1	15	few	CASSPGTGEYNEQFF
TRBV5-4	TRBJ1-2	15	-	CASSANRGLGYGYTF
TRBV7-2	TRBJ2-5	13	few	CASSSRGGETQYF
TRBV6-6	TRBJ2-1	15	few	CASSRAAVSYNEQFF
TRBV12-3/TRBV12-4	TRBJ2-5	16	many	CASSIARAGGGWTQYF
TRBV18	TRBJ1-2	15	-	CASSPQETGGFGYTF
TRBV9	TRBJ1-2	12	few	CASSGPLYGYTF
TRBV12-3/TRBV12-4	TRBJ2-3	13	-	CASSYLRGDTQYF
TRBV20-1	TRBJ1-1	14	few	CSAISTPANTEAFF
TRBV10-3	TRBJ1-6	13	many	CAITDAYNSPLHF
TRBV10-3	TRBJ1-2	15	few	CAISESTLGGYGYTF
TRBV14	TRBJ1-2	13	few	CASSGQPNYGYTF
TRBV24-1	TRBJ2-5	13	-	CATRGEPQETQYF
TRBV4-1	TRBJ1-3	20	-	CASSHSRLSIKRTHGNTIYF
TRBV25-1	TRBJ1-4	14	few	CASSPRSTNEKLFF
TRBV6-2/TRBV6-3	TRBJ2-7	14	-	CASIRDTYSYEQYF
TRBV5-4	TRBJ2-2	15	few	CASSFGGAVTGELFF
TRBV7-2	TRBJ1-4	12	-	CASSPYREKLFF
TRBV20-1	TRBJ2-2	16	few	CSARTTSGRTTGELFF